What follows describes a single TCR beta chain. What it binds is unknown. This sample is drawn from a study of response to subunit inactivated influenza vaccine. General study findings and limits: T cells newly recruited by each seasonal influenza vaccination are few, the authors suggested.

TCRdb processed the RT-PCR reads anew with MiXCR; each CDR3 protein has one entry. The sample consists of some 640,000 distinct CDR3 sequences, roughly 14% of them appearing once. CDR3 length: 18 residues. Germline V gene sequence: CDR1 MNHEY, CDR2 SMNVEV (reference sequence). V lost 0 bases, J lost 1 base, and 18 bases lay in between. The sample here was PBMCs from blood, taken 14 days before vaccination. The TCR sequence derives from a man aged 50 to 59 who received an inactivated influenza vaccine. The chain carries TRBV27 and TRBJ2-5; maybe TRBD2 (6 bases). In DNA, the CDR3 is TGTGCCAGCAGTTTATCGAGTTCGGGGAGGACGGCCCAAGAGACCCAGTACTTC. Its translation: CASSLSSSGRTAQETQYF.